This T cell receptor (beta chain) is drawn from a study of cytomegalovirus exposure and HLA in healthy donors. Study background: A data release that came early held roughly 85 million unique TCRs from HLA-typed donors. Study-level results: It was reported that the classifier diagnosed cytomegalovirus status with high specificity and sensitivity in both the original and validation cohorts. The authors later found HLA-associated TCR beta chains more clonally expanded than equally common others. An analysis that was carried out later associated 15,000 to 20,000 TCR beta sequences with HLA alleles at 0.05 false discovery rate.

There are 17 residues in the CDR3. Trimming took 0 bases from V and 4 from J, leaving 16 bases between them. Germline-derived CDR1 and CDR2 are LNHDA and SQIVND (reference sequence). Primers for the PCR totalled 60 Vbeta and 13 Jbeta. The assay was immunoSEQ multiplex PCR, and TCRdb's table has in-frame clones only and misses some. The sample lists 120,000 to 150,000 clones; more than 70% were seen once. For this clone: What it recognizes is unknown.

The chain employs TRBV19 and TRBJ1-3; D is unclear. The sequenced sample consisted of PBMCs. The clonotype was recovered from a woman aged 40 to 49 in good health and CMV-seronegative. CDR3 nucleotide sequence: TGTGCCAGTAGTATAGATCAGGCAGGTCTCTCAGGAAACACCATATATTTT. Translated, it gives CASSIDQAGLSGNTIYF.